This TCR beta chain was recorded in a study of T cell responses to AZD1222 COVID-19 vaccine. Overall study findings and caveats: Nearly half of the spike-specific TCRs reportedly recognize variant regions that carry no mutations. Vaccine-associated CD4 TCRs spanned spike, dominant at 160-218 and 743-854.

Generated by immunoSEQ multiplex PCR, the TCRdb table keeps only in-frame clones and is missing some. This table holds some 150,000 clones, about 90% found once. This clone has more than one count but fewer than ten. What it binds is unknown. The source material was peripheral blood, sampled 28 days after the second AZD1222 dose. The source of this sequence is an adult who received the AZD1222 COVID-19 vaccine.

As DNA, the CDR3 is TGCGCCAGCAGCCCCACCGTTACCGGGACAGGGTGGGAGACCCAGTACTTC. It yields the protein CASSPTVTGTGWETQYF. The chain uses TRBV5-1 and TRBJ2-5, with 9 nucleotides matching TRBD1. V dropped 4 bases and J dropped 5; count of bases not matched to a gene: 15. The CDR3 runs 17 residues. CDR1 is SGHRS, CDR2 YFSETQ, per germline.